This entry is about one T cell receptor beta chain. Its antigen is unidentified. The repertoire was sequenced with immunoSEQ multiplex PCR; TCRdb's copy has only in-frame clones and lacks some. The sample comprises around 39,000 clones, 70% to 90% of which are singletons, and approximately 0.42% rests with the top ten. These data belong to a study of STAT3 mutations in large granular lymphocyte leukemia. Study outcomes and limitations: Every T-cell large granular lymphocyte leukemia patient had at least one immunodominant TCR beta clonotype. Sampling intervals varied between patients and samples. In 6 of 18 patients, new TCR clonotypes emerged after therapy.

From germline, CDR1 is MNHEY and CDR2 SVGAGI. The CDR3 runs to 12 residues. V gave up 6 bases and J gave up 4 bases, with 7 bases separating them. The sample consisted of PBMCs. The TCR was taken from a human donor with T large granular lymphocyte leukemia. Some clones in this sample may be carry-over from other donors' samples. This chain joins TRBV6-5 and TRBJ1-3; D not certain. CDR3 nucleotide sequence: TGTGCCAGCAGCGACCGGGGAAACACCATATATTTT. Translating it yields CASSDRGNTIYF.